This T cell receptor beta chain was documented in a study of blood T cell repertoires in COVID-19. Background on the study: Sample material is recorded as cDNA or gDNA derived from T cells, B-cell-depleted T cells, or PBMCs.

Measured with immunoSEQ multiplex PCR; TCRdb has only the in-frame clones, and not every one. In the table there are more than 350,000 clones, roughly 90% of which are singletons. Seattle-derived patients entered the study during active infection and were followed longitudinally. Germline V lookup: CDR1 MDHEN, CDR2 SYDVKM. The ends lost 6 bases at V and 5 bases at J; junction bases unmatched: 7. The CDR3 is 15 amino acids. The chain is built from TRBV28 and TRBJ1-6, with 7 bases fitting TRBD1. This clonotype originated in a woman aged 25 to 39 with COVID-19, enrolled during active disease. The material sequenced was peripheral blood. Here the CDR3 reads CASRPPGTDNSPLHF. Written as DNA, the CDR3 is TGTGCCAGCAGACCTCCCGGGACAGATAATTCACCCCTCCACTTT. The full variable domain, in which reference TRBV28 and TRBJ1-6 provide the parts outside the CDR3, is DVKVTQSSRYLVKRTGEKVFLECVQDMDHENMFWYRQDPGLGLRLIYFSYDVKMKEKGDIPEGYSVSREKKERFSLILESASTNQTSMYLCASRPPGTDNSPLHFGNGTRLTVT.